These 32 T cell receptor beta chains were sequenced from one sample in a study of long-term antiretroviral therapy in people with HIV. The assay used was immunoSEQ (version v3.0), run at survey level. Sequencing was performed with immunoSEQ multiplex PCR; in TCRdb, only in-frame clones are kept and a portion is missing. This table has about 16,000 clones, around 96% appearing once. The source material was unsorted PBMCs, sampled roughly 10 years after starting antiretroviral therapy. The receptors here all came from a young man with HIV.

The rearrangement links TRBV9 to TRBJ1-2; TRBD1 matches at 7 bases. V dropped 4 bases and J dropped 1; count of bases not matched to a gene: 4. The CDR3 loop spans 14 amino acids. The germline V gene encodes CDR1 SGDLS and CDR2 YYNGEE. The CDR3 protein is CASSPGGLNYGYTF. The CDR3 DNA sequence: TGTGCCAGCAGCCCAGGGGGACTTAACTATGGCTACACCTTC.

This chain links TRBV7-9 with TRBJ1-4, with a weak D call TRBD1 (6 bases). The germline V gene has CDR1 SEHNR and CDR2 FQNEAQ (reference sequence). This CDR3 region has 13 residues. V shed 11 bases and J shed 7 bases, with 17 bases lying between them. CDR3 loop: CAVGALLSEKLFF. The CDR3 nucleotides are TGTGCCGTGGGGGCGCTCCTGAGTGAAAAACTGTTTTTT. Full variable domain (remainder filled in from reference TRBV7-9 and TRBJ1-4): DTGVSQNPRHKITKRGQNVTFRCDPISEHNRLYWYRQTLGQGPEFLTYFQNEAQLEKSRLLSDRFSAERPKGSFSTLEIQRTEQGDSAMYLCAVGALLSEKLFFGSGTQLSVL.

V gene TRBV5-4 combines with J gene TRBJ1-2; 7 positions agree with TRBD1. The CDR3 totals 14 residues. Germline V gene lookup returns CDR1 SGHNT and CDR2 YYREEE (reference sequence). The J segment lost 4 bases and the V segment lost 4 bases, leaving 7 bases of the junction unmatched. CDR3 residues: CASSLPGQPYGYTF. CDR3 sequence (DNA): TGTGCCAGCAGCCTTCCGGGACAGCCCTATGGCTACACCTTC.

The chain links TRBV5-1 to TRBJ1-3; the D gene is possibly TRBD1 (6 bases). This CDR3 region has 15 residues. From germline, CDR1 is SGHRS and CDR2 YFSETQ. V lost 0 bases to trimming and J lost 0 bases, with 7 bases between them. CDR3 sequence: CASSLGGHSGNTIYF. In nucleotides, the CDR3 is TGCGCCAGCAGCTTGGGGGGACACTCTGGAAACACCATATATTTT.

The chain employs TRBV27 and TRBJ1-6; D not certain. This CDR3 region has 16 residues. The germline CDR1 and CDR2 sequences are MNHEY and SMNVEV (reference sequence). The V and J ends lost 6 bases and 0 bases respectively, with 12 bases between them. The CDR3: CASSAAWGSYNSPLHF. The CDR3 coding sequence is TGTGCCAGCAGCGCTGCCTGGGGCTCCTATAATTCACCCCTCCACTTT.

This chain connects TRBV18 to TRBJ2-2, with 8 nucleotides matching TRBD2. The CDR3 is 15 amino acids. Germline assignment: CDR1 KGHSH and CDR2 LQKENI. J was trimmed by 5 bases and V by 2 bases; bases with no gene match: 4. CDR3 in amino acids: CASSPLASGTGELFF. The CDR3 bases are TGTGCCAGCTCACCATTGGCTAGCGGGACCGGGGAGCTGTTTTTT.

Comments on this clone: At one end the junction does not follow the germline gene, possibly because of a read error. CDR3 protein: CASSLTGTATGELFF. The DNA of the CDR3 is TGTGCCAGCAGTTTAACCGGGACGGCCACCGGGGAGCTGTTTTTT. The rearrangement uses TRBV7-3 and TRBJ2-2; tentatively, D is TRBD1 or TRBD2 (5 bases each). CDR1 is SGHTA, CDR2 FQGTGA, per germline. The CDR3 loop spans 15 amino acids. Filled out from reference TRBV7-3 and TRBJ2-2, the complete variable domain reads GAGVSQTPSNKVTEKGKYVELRCDPISGHTALYWYRQSLGQGPEFLIYFQGTGAADDSGLPNDRFFAVRPEGSVSTLKIQRTERGDSAVYLCASSLTGTATGELFFGEGSRLTVL.

The genes are TRBV2 and TRBJ2-2, with 12 bases matching TRBD2. V shed 6 bases, J shed 2 bases, and the junction held 4 bases outside the gene matches. The CDR3 spans 16 residues. The germline V gene encodes CDR1 SNHLY and CDR2 FYNNEI. For the CDR3, the DNA is TGTGCCAGCAGCGATGGACTAGCGGGAAACACCGGGGAGCTGTTTTTT. This encodes CASSDGLAGNTGELFF.

This clone has a single count. V usage is TRBV25-1 and J usage is TRBJ2-1, with a tentative D call TRBD1 (6 bases). The CDR3 has 12 residues. CDR1 and CDR2 (germline): MGHDK, SYGVNS. With 4 bases removed from V and 9 bases from J, the gap between germline ends came to 10 bases. This chain's CDR3 is CASSGGGSEQFF. The CDR3 DNA sequence: TGTGCCAGCAGTGGAGGGGGTAGTGAGCAGTTCTTC. Filled out from reference TRBV25-1 and TRBJ2-1, the complete variable domain reads EADIYQTPRYLVIGTGKKITLECSQTMGHDKMYWYQQDPGMELHLIHYSYGVNSTEKGDLSSESTVSRIRTEHFPLTLESARPSHTSQYLCASSGGGSEQFFGPGTRLTVL.

This chain uses TRBV9 with TRBJ2-3, with 9 bases identical to TRBD2. The junction had 9 bases not matched to a gene; V was cut back by 1 base and J by 6 bases. This CDR3 spans 16 amino acids. Germline CDR1 is SGDLS and CDR2 is YYNGEE. The CDR3 protein is CASSVSWRGGHDTQYF. CDR3 coding DNA: TGTGCCAGCAGCGTATCTTGGCGGGGGGGCCACGATACGCAGTATTTT.

This sequence joins TRBV6-1 and TRBJ2-7; 9 bases are a match to TRBD1. J lost 0 bases, V lost 0 bases, and 3 bases had no gene match. The CDR3 contains 16 residues. Germline V lookup: CDR1 MNHNS, CDR2 SASEGT. CDR3 loop: CASSEAMGQGSYEQYV. CDR3 coding DNA: TGTGCCAGCAGTGAAGCGATGGGACAGGGCTCCTACGAGCAGTACGTC.

This clone was seen just once. The rearrangement links TRBV9 to TRBJ2-3; 11 positions agree with TRBD2. CDR3 length: 20 residues. CDR1 is SGDLS and CDR2 is YYNGEE in the germline V gene. Germline trimming cut 4 bases from V and 5 bases from J; bases unmatched to any gene: 21. CDR3 coding DNA: TGTGCCAGCAGCTCACGTAGCCTCCCCCGCCCGGGACTAGCGGAAGATACGCAGTATTTT. This codes for CASSSRSLPRPGLAEDTQYF.

This clone is a singleton in its sample. The chain couples TRBV5-1 to TRBJ1-4; D not certain. Germline values: CDR1 SGHRS, CDR2 YFSETQ. The CDR3 covers 13 residues. Between the trimmed V and J ends, which lost 1 base and 2 bases, there was a span of 3 bases. The CDR3 region has the DNA TGCGCCAGCAGCTTGAACACTAATGAAAAACTGTTTTTT. It translates to CASSLNTNEKLFF.

The chain links TRBV7-6 to TRBJ1-1; D possibly corresponds to TRBD1 (5 bases). Germline lookup yields CDR1 SGHVS and CDR2 FNYEAQ. V gave up 4 bases and J gave up 5 bases, with 8 bases separating them. The CDR3 runs 12 residues. Here the CDR3 DNA reads TGTGCCAGCAGCTGGGGGACTACTGAAGCTTTCTTT. Amino acid sequence: CASSWGTTEAFF.

In its sample, this clone was seen once. The chain combines TRBV15 with TRBJ1-1; unclear D gene. Per germline, CDR1 LNHNV and CDR2 YYDKDF (reference sequence). CDR3 length: 14 amino acids. Trimming left V 1 base short and J 3 bases short, with 9 bases between. CDR3 in DNA: TGTGCCACCAGCAGAGTACCCTGGGACACTGAAGCTTTCTTT. Translation gives CATSRVPWDTEAFF.

The chain combines TRBV7-9 with TRBJ2-1; 9 bases map to TRBD1. The CDR3 consists of 15 residues. Germline values: CDR1 SEHNR, CDR2 FQNEAQ (reference sequence). V gave up 0 bases and J gave up 7 bases; unmatched junction bases: 4. The DNA for the CDR3 is TGTGCCAGCAGCTTAGCAACAGGGGGCAAGAATGAGCAGTTCTTC. This codes for CASSLATGGKNEQFF.

The chain couples TRBV5-6 to TRBJ1-5; TRBD1 agrees at 7 bases. Germline assignment: CDR1 SGHDT and CDR2 YYEEEE. CDR3 length: 15 amino acids. V was clipped by 4 bases and J by 1 base; unmatched bases: 5. In DNA, the CDR3 is TGTGCCAGCAGCGGCGGGACAGCCAGCAATCAGCCCCAGCATTTT. This codes for CASSGGTASNQPQHF. The variable domain in full, with the rest retrieved from reference TRBV5-6 and TRBJ1-5, is DAGVTQSPTHLIKTRGQQVTLRCSPKSGHDTVSWYQQALGQGPQFIFQYYEEEERQRGNFPDRFSGHQFPNYSSELNVNALLLGDSALYLCASSGGTASNQPQHFGDGTRLSIL.

The chain has TRBV6-1 and TRBJ2-7; 8 positions agree with TRBD2. V lost 1 base to trimming and J lost 1 base; unmatched junction nucleotides: 9. The CDR3 contains 17 residues. In germline, CDR1 is MNHNS, CDR2 SASEGT. CDR3 region: CASSEGQLGGASYEQYF. The CDR3 DNA follows: TGTGCCAGCAGTGAAGGGCAACTCGGGGGGGCGTCCTACGAGCAGTACTTC.

The chain uses TRBV4-2 and TRBJ2-6; no clear D. Trimming pared 0 bases from V and 0 bases from J, leaving 15 bases between. The length of the CDR3 is 19 residues. Per the germline V gene, CDR1 is LGHNA and CDR2 is YNFKEQ. The CDR3 is CASSQDLSESFSGANVLTF. The CDR3, as DNA: TGTGCCAGCAGCCAAGATCTTTCAGAATCATTCTCTGGGGCCAACGTCCTGACTTTC.

The chain has TRBV6-1 and TRBJ1-5; D might be TRBD1 (5 bases). V lost 4 bases to trimming and J lost 5 bases, with 12 bases between them. CDR3 size: 14 residues. Germline loops: CDR1 MNHNS, CDR2 SASEGT. The CDR3 coding sequence is TGTGCCAGCAGTGGGCCCGGGGGGGATCAGCCCCAGCATTTT. Its translation is CASSGPGGDQPQHF.

This rearrangement joins TRBV2 to TRBJ2-5; TRBD2 aligns across 15 bases. CDR3 length equals 16 residues. Germline-derived CDR1 and CDR2 are SNHLY and FYNNEI. V was clipped by 3 bases and J by 5 bases; unmatched bases: 4. In nucleotides, the CDR3 is TGTGCCAGCAGTGATGGACTAGCGGGGGGGAGTGAGACCCAGTACTTC. It encodes CASSDGLAGGSETQYF.

The CDR3 DNA sequence: TGTGCCAGCAGGCAGGGGGCAGGGGAGACCCAGTACTTC. This sequence encodes CASRQGAGETQYF. This chain links TRBV2 with TRBJ2-5; TRBD1 matches 8 bases. V was pared by 6 bases and J by 5 bases, with 5 bases of the junction left unmatched. The germline CDR1 and CDR2 sequences are SNHLY and FYNNEI. The CDR3 length is 13 residues.

The chain carries TRBV27 and TRBJ1-6, with TRBD1 as a possible D gene (6 bases). V was clipped by 5 bases and J by 10 bases, with 15 bases between them. There are 14 residues in the CDR3. Germline CDR1 is MNHEY and CDR2 is SMNVEV (reference sequence). The CDR3 region is CASSPTGFGSPLHF. In DNA form, the CDR3 reads TGTGCCAGCAGTCCCACAGGGTTCGGCTCACCCCTCCACTTT.

The rearrangement links TRBV2 to TRBJ2-5; D assignment may be TRBD1 or TRBD2 (5 bases each). The germline CDR1 and CDR2 sequences are SNHLY and FYNNEI. Trimming pared 3 bases from V and 1 base from J, leaving 6 bases between. This CDR3 region has 13 residues. The CDR3 reads CASSEGVQETQYF. CDR3 bases: TGTGCCAGCAGTGAGGGGGTCCAAGAGACCCAGTACTTC. Supplemented by reference TRBV2 and TRBJ2-5, the full variable domain reads EPEVTQTPSHQVTQMGQEVILRCVPISNHLYFYWYRQILGQKVEFLVSFYNNEISEKSEIFDDQFSVERPDGSNFTLKIRSTKLEDSAMYFCASSEGVQETQYFGPGTRLLVL.

The chain uses TRBV4-1 and TRBJ1-2; 8 nucleotides align to TRBD1. The CDR3 runs to 15 residues. The V and J ends lost 5 bases and 4 bases, in that order; junction bases with no gene match: 9. Germline assignment: CDR1 MGHRA and CDR2 YSYEKL. The CDR3 is CASSIGQGEGYGYTF. The DNA for the CDR3 is TGCGCCAGCAGCATCGGACAGGGCGAGGGCTATGGCTACACCTTC.

This clone was seen just once. CDR3 amino acids: CASSITGGTDTQYF. In nucleotides, the CDR3 is TGTGCCAGTAGTATTACGGGGGGCACAGATACGCAGTATTTT. The chain links TRBV19 to TRBJ2-3; tentative D call: TRBD2 (6 bases). V lost 3 bases, J lost 1 base, and 8 bases lay in between. CDR3 length: 14 amino acids. Germline V gene sequence: CDR1 LNHDA, CDR2 SQIVND (reference sequence).

This chain links TRBV14 with TRBJ2-3; tentatively, D is TRBD1 (6 bases). The CDR3 length is 13 residues. V lost 3 bases, J lost 6 bases, and 10 bases lay in between. CDR1 and CDR2 (germline): SGHDN, FVKESK. The DNA of the CDR3 is TGTGCCAGCAGCCAGGGACAAGGGGATACGCAGTATTTT. This sequence encodes CASSQGQGDTQYF.

The V call is TRBV28, the J call TRBJ2-7, with D perhaps matching TRBD1 or TRBD2 (5 bases each). V lost 3 bases and J 2 bases, leaving 14 bases between the germline ends. Germline V gene sequence: CDR1 MDHEN, CDR2 SYDVKM. The CDR3 covers 15 residues. CDR3 amino acids: CASSFRGDLAYEQYF. In DNA, the CDR3 is TGTGCCAGCAGTTTTAGAGGGGACCTAGCCTACGAGCAGTACTTC.

The V and J genes are TRBV7-2 and TRBJ1-6; a possible D gene is TRBD1 (5 bases). The CDR3 covers 15 residues. Trimming shortened V by 2 bases and J by 10 bases, and 15 bases separated the two germline ends. CDR1 is SGHTA and CDR2 is FQGNSA in the germline V gene. CDR3 sequence reads: CASSLMEGAGSPLHF. The CDR3 coding sequence is TGTGCCAGCAGCTTAATGGAAGGGGCTGGCTCACCCCTCCACTTT.

The V and J genes are TRBV27 and TRBJ2-3, with D hard to call. The germline V gene encodes CDR1 MNHEY and CDR2 SMNVEV (reference sequence). V lost 6 bases and J 9 bases, leaving 10 bases between the germline ends. The CDR3 extends over 11 amino acids. The CDR3 protein is CASSLGSTQYF. In DNA form, the CDR3 reads TGTGCCAGCAGCCTCGGGTCCACGCAGTATTTT.

This clone was observed a handful of times. V is TRBV7-9 and J is TRBJ1-1, with 7 bases aligning to TRBD1. V trimming: 2 bases; J trimming: 4 bases; junction bases outside the gene matches: 7. CDR3 length: 15 residues. Germline V gene lookup returns CDR1 SEHNR and CDR2 FQNEAQ (reference sequence). The CDR3 sequence: CASSLPIDRATEAFF. CDR3 DNA sequence: TGTGCCAGCAGCTTACCAATCGACAGGGCCACTGAAGCTTTCTTT. Variable domain in full (rest from reference TRBV7-9 and TRBJ1-1): DTGVSQNPRHKITKRGQNVTFRCDPISEHNRLYWYRQTLGQGPEFLTYFQNEAQLEKSRLLSDRFSAERPKGSFSTLEIQRTEQGDSAMYLCASSLPIDRATEAFFGQGTRLTVV.

This CDR3 reads CASSLGGISYNEQFF. The CDR3 bases are TGTGCCAGCAGCTTAGGCGGAATCTCCTACAATGAGCAGTTCTTC. This rearrangement joins TRBV11-3 to TRBJ2-1; D call uncertain. V dropped 1 base and J dropped 0 bases, with 7 bases sitting between them. CDR1 SGHNT and CDR2 YENEEA come from the germline V gene. This CDR3 has 15 residues. The variable domain in full, with the rest retrieved from reference TRBV11-3 and TRBJ2-1, is EAGVVQSPRYKIIEKKQPVAFWCNPISGHNTLYWYLQNLGQGPELLIRYENEEAVDDSQLPKDRFSAERLKGVDSTLKIQPAELGDSAVYLCASSLGGISYNEQFFGPGTRLTVL.